The source of this T cell receptor beta chain is a study of blood T cell repertoires in COVID-19 (dated by TCRdb to about 2020). A note on the overall study: Collaborator samples came from the United States, Italy and Spain and covered acute and convalescent phases of COVID-19. Samples came from the ongoing ImmuneRACE study (first 160 participants) plus 1,254 subjects from 6 global collaborators. Where available, HLA class I and class II types were obtained from metadata supplied by the sample provider rather than from assay-based typing. The prospective study material was composed of cDNA or gDNA derived from T cells, B-cell-depleted T cells, or PBMCs. Subjects who had been exposed to COVID-19, were actively infected with it, or had recovered from it provided the deeply sampled blood TCRbeta repertoires that made up the dataset. A freely available public database, intended as a resource for researchers studying the immune response to SARS-CoV-2, is where the repertoires were released. A de-identified subject ID, COVID-19 status, age in years and sex were almost always included in the sample metadata. Study-wide conclusions, independent of this receptor: The amount of clinical and demographic metadata varied by source and participant and was provided uncurated.

TCRbeta CDR3 regions were amplified from genomic DNA by means of the immunoSEQ Assay, a bias-controlled multiplex PCR. On the study's bioinformatics: The number of nucleated cells in each sample was estimated from the amplification of reference gene primers within the assay. Sequence reads were collapsed and filtered to measure the absolute abundance of every unique TCRbeta CDR3 rearrangement. Productive Simpson clonality was computed per sample as the square root of Simpson's diversity index over productive rearrangements. TCRdb retrieved this table from immuneACCESS and kept in-frame rearrangements only. Not all clones are present; in checked studies, unresolved V genes account for under half, and no reason is known for the remainder. The V and J calls and clone size are taken from that table; D and trimming were inferred from the DNA. For this sample the table gives some 200,000 clones, of which about four fifths were detected only once. The ten biggest clones cover approximately 10% of the sample.

To note about this clone: Its antigen specificity is not known. It has no much larger one-base neighbor in the sample; base qualities were not kept.

Enrolling through a virtual design, the prospective study's participants ranged in age from roughly 18 to 95 years and lived across 24 United States geographic areas. In the prospective study, participants were assigned to cohorts based on the clinical history participants reported in a screening survey and a study questionnaire. Recovered participants in ImmuneRACE Cohort 3 were defined as having two consecutive negative NP/OP PCR tests, clearance from a healthcare professional, or resolution of symptoms. Each participant in the prospective study had whole blood, serum and a nasopharyngeal or oropharyngeal swab collected by mobile phlebotomists. Prospective study participants could optionally give additional blood draws and questionnaires over an approximately 2-month period. Before DNA extraction, prospective study blood samples were shipped either frozen or at room temperature. Counted from cysteine to phenylalanine, this CDR3 has 14 amino acids. The DNA shown is the 42-base CDR3, in frame from base 1. CDR1 SGHRS and CDR2 YFSETQ were looked up in the germline V gene. V loses 4 bases of germline sequence and J loses 1 base, and the interval between the two ends is 11 bases.

The rearranged chain carries TRBV5-1 and TRBJ1-1; no D gene is confidently identified. Sequenced input: PBMCs or T cells enriched from blood (not recorded which). This clonotype was sampled from a man aged 35-49 years who had recovered from COVID-19. The CDR3 loop reads CASSPDIRNTEAFF. The DNA sequence is TGCGCCAGCAGCCCCGACATCCGGAACACTGAAGCTTTCTTT. This CDR3, with the reference TRBV5-1 and TRBJ1-1 proteins standing in past its ends, gives the full variable domain KAGVTQTPRYLIKTRGQQVTLSCSPISGHRSVSWYQQTPGQGLQFLFEYFSETQRNKGNFPGRFSGRQFSNSRSEMNVSTLELGDSALYLCASSPDIRNTEAFFGQGTRLTVV.